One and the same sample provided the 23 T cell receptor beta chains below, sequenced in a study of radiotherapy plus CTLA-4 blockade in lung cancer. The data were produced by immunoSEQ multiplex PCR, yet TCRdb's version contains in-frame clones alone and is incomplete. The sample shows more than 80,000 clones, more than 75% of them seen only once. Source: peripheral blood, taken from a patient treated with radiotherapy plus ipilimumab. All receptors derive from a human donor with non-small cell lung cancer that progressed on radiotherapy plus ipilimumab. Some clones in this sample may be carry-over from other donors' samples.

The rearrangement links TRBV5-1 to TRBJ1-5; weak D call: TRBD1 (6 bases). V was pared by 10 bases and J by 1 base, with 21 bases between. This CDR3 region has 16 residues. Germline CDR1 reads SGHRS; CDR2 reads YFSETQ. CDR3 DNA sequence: TGCGCCCACAGCAGACTCACGAGGGGGAGCAATCAGCCCCAGCATTTT. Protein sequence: CAHSRLTRGSNQPQHF.

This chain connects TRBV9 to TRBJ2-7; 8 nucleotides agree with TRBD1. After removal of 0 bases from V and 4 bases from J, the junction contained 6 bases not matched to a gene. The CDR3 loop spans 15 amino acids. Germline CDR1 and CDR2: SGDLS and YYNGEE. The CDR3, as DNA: TGTGCCAGCAGCGTAGCAGCGGACAGGGTTTACGAGCAGTACTTC. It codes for CASSVAADRVYEQYF.

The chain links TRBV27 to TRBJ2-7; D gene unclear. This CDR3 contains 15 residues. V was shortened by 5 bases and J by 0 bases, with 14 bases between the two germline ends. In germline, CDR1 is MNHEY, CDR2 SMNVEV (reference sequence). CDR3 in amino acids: CASSNKPHPSYEQYF. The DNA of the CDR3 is TGTGCCAGCAGTAATAAACCGCACCCCTCCTACGAGCAGTACTTC.

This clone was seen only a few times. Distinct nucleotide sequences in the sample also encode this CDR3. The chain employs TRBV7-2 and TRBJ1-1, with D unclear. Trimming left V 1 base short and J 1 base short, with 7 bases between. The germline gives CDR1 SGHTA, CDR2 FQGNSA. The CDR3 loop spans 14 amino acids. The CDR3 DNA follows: TGTGCCAGCAGCTTAGTAGGAGGGAACACTGAAGCTTTCTTT. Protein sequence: CASSLVGGNTEAFF.

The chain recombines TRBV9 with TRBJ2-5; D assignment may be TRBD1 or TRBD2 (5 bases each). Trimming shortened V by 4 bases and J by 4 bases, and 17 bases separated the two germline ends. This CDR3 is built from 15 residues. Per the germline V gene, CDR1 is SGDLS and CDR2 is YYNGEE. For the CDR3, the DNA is TGTGCCAGCAGCTCATCCGGGACCCCGGGAGAGACCCAGTACTTC. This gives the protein CASSSSGTPGETQYF. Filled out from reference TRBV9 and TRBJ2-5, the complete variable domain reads DSGVTQTPKHLITATGQRVTLRCSPRSGDLSVYWYQQSLDQGLQFLIQYYNGEERAKGNILERFSAQQFPDLHSELNLSSLELGDSALYFCASSSSGTPGETQYFGPGTRLLVL.

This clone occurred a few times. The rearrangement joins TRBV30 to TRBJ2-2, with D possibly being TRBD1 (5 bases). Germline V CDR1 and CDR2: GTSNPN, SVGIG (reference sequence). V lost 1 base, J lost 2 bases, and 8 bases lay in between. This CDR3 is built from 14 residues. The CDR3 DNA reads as TGTGCCTGGAGTGGGGGCAGCAACACCGGGGAGCTGTTTTTT. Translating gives CAWSGGSNTGELFF.

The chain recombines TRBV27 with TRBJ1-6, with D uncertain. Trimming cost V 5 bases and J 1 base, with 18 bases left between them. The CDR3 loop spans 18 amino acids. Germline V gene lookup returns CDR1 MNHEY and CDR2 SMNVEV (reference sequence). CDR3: CASSLSHWEGSYNSPLHF. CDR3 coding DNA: TGTGCCAGCAGTCTCTCGCATTGGGAGGGATCCTATAATTCACCCCTCCACTTT.

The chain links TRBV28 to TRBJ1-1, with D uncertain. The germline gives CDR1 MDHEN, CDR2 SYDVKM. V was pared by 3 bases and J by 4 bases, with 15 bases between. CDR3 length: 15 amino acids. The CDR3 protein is CASSFGRYTTTEAFF. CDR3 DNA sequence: TGTGCCAGCAGTTTTGGGCGCTATACGACCACTGAAGCTTTCTTT.

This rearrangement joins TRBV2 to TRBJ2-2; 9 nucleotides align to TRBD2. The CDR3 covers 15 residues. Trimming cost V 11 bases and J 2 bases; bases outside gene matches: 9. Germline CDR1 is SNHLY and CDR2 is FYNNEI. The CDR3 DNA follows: TGTGCCGGCGGGGCTAGCGGGGTTAACACCGGGGAGCTGTTTTTT. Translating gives CAGGASGVNTGELFF.

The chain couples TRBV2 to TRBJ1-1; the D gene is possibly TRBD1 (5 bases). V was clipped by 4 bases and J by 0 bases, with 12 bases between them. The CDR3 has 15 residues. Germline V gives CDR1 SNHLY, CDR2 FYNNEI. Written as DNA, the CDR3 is TGTGCCAGCAGTGTGAACGGACACGTGAACACTGAAGCTTTCTTT. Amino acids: CASSVNGHVNTEAFF.

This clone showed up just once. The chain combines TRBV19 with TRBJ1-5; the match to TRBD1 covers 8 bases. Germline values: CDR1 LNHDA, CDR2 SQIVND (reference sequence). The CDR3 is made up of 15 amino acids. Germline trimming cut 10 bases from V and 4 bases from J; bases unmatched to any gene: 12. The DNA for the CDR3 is TGTGCCACTACGATTAGACAGGGGCCAAATCAGCCCCAGCATTTT. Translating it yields CATTIRQGPNQPQHF.

The CDR3 region is CASSLIAAGSGANVLTF. DNA for the CDR3: TGTGCCAGCAGTTTAATCGCCGCGGGGTCTGGGGCCAACGTCCTGACTTTC. This sequence joins TRBV27 and TRBJ2-6, with D perhaps TRBD2 (6 bases). The ends were cut back, 2 bases at V and 1 base at J, with 12 bases in the middle. This CDR3 has 17 amino acids. Germline V gene sequence: CDR1 MNHEY, CDR2 SMNVEV (reference sequence).

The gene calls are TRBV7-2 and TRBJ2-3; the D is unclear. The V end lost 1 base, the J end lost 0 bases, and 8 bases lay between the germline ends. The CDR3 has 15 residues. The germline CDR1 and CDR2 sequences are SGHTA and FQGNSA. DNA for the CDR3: TGTGCCAGCAGCTTAGACCCCTCTAGCACAGATACGCAGTATTTT. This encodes CASSLDPSSTDTQYF.

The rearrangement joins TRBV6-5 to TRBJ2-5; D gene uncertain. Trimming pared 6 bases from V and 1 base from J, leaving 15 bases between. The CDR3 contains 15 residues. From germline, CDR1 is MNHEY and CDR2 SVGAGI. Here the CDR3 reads CASSPYLEAQETQYF. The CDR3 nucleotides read TGTGCCAGCAGCCCATACCTGGAAGCCCAAGAGACCCAGTACTTC.

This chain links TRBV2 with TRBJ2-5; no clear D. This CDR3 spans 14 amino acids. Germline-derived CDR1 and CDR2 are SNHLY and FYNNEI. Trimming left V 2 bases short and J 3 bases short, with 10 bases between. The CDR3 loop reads CASSESPHKETQYF. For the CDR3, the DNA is TGTGCCAGCAGTGAATCCCCACACAAAGAGACCCAGTACTTC.

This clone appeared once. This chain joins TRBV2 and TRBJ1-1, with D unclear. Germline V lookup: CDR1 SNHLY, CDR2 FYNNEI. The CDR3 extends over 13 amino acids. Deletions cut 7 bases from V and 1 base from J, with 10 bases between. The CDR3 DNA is TGTGCCAGCACCGTCGAGGGGAACACTGAAGCTTTCTTT. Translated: CASTVEGNTEAFF.

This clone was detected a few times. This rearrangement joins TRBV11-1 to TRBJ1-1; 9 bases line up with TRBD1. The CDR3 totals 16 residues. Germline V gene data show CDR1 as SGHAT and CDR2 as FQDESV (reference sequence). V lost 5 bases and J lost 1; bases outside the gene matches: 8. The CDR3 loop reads CASSKDRGGWNTEAFF. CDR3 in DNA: TGTGCCAGCAGCAAGGACAGGGGAGGGTGGAACACTGAAGCTTTCTTT.

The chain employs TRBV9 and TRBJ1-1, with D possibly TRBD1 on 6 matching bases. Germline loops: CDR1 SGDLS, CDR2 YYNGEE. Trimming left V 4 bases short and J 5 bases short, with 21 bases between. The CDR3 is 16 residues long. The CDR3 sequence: CASSPRGGRGWTEAFF. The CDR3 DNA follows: TGTGCCAGCAGCCCTCGAGGAGGCAGGGGTTGGACTGAAGCTTTCTTT.

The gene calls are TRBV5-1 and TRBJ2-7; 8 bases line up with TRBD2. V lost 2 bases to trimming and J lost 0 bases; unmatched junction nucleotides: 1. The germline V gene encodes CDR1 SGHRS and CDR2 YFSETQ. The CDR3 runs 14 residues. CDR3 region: CASSFGGVSYEQYF. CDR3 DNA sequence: TGCGCCAGCAGCTTCGGGGGGGTCTCCTACGAGCAGTACTTC.

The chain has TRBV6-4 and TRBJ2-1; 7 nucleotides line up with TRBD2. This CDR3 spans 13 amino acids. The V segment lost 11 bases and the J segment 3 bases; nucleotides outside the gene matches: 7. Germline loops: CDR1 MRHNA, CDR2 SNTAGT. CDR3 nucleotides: TGTGCCGCAGCGGGACGGAGCTACAATGAGCAGTTCTTC. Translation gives CAAAGRSYNEQFF.

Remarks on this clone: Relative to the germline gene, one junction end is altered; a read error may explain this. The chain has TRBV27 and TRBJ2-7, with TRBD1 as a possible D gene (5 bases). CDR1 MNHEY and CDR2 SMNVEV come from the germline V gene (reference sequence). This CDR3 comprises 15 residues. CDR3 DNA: TGTGCCAGCGGTTTAGGCGCAGGGCGGACCTATGAGCAGTACTTC. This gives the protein CASGLGAGRTYEQYF.

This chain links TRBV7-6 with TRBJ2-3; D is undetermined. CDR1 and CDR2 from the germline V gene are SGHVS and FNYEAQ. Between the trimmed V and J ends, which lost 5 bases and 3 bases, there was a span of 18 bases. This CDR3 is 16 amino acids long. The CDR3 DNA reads TGTGCCAGCAGCCAGATACAGACGTCATGGACAGATACGCAGTATTTT. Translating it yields CASSQIQTSWTDTQYF.

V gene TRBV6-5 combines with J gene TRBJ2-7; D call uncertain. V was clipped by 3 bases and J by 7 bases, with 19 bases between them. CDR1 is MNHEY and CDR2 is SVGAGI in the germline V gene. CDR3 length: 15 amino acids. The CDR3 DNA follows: TGTGCCAGCAGTTATCATCACCACCGGTCGAGGGAGCAGTACTTC. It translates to CASSYHHHRSREQYF.